This TCR beta chain was found in a study of T cells in Graves' hyperthyroidism and ophthalmopathy. Hyperthyroidism patients were newly diagnosed, had disease duration under 2 months, and were aged 18 to 65 years. TCR beta CDR3 regions were amplified from RNA transcripts. First-round RT-PCR of the TCR CDR3 relied on the HTBI primer set. MiXCR, run by TCRdb on the multiplex PCR reads, gives a single entry per CDR3 protein. This sample has around 760,000 distinct CDR3 sequences, with over 35% found just once. The V segment lost 6 bases and the J segment 0 bases; nucleotides outside the gene matches: 8. The germline CDR1 and CDR2 sequences are DFQATT and SNEGSKA (reference sequence). This CDR3 is 15 amino acids long.

The specimen sequenced was blood. This TCR was sampled from a woman in her thirties or forties with Graves' hyperthyroidism. The chain employs TRBV20-1 and TRBJ2-7, with 10 bases lining up with TRBD2. CDR3 sequence reads: CSADGLAVTSYEQYF. DNA of the CDR3: TGCAGTGCCGACGGACTAGCGGTAACCTCCTACGAGCAGTACTTC.